This TCR beta chain was captured by sequencing in a study of control samples from healthy donors and cancer patients. This CDR3 region has 16 residues. Germline lookup yields CDR1 SSHAT and CDR2 FNYEAQ (reference sequence). Here immunoSEQ multiplex PCR was the method, and the copy in TCRdb shows in-frame clones only, minus some. Of roughly 160,000 clones in the sample, over 90% are singletons; the top ten hold approximately 1%. Concerning this clone itself: Germline is not matched at one junction end, which may reflect a read error.

The sequence was obtained from a woman aged 25 to 45 in good health. The chain combines TRBV7-7 with TRBJ2-5; 9 bases are shared with TRBD2. The material sequenced was blood. The CDR3 region has the DNA TGTGCTAGCAGCTTAGGAGCTAGCGGGATATGGGAGACCCAGTACTTC. Translating gives CASSLGASGIWETQYF. Full variable domain (rest looked up from reference TRBV7-7 and TRBJ2-5): GAGVSQSPRYKVTKRGQDVTLRCDPISSHATLYWYQQALGQGPEFLTYFNYEAQPDKSGLPSDRFSAERPEGSISTLTIQRTEQRDSAMYRCASSLGASGIWETQYFGPGTRLLVL.